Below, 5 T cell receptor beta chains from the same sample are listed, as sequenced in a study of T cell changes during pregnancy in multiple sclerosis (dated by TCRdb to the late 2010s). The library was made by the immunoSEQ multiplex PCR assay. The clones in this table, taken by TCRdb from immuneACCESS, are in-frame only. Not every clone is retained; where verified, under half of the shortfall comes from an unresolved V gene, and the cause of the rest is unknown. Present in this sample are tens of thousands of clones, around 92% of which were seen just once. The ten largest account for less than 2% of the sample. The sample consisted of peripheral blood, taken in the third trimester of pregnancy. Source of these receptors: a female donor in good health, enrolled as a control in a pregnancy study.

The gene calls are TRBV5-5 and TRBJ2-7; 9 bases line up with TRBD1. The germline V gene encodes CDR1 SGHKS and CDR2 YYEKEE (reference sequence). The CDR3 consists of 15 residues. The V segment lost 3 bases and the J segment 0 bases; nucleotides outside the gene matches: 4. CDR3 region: CASSYRTGASYEQYF. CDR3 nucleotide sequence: TGTGCCAGCAGCTATCGGACAGGGGCCTCCTACGAGCAGTACTTC.

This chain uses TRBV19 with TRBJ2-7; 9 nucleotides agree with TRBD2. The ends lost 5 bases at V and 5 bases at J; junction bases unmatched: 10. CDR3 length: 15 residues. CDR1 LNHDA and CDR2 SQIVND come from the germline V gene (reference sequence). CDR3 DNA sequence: TGTGCCAGTAGTCTTTCTAGCGGGGCCCCGCACGAGCAGTACTTC. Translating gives CASSLSSGAPHEQYF.

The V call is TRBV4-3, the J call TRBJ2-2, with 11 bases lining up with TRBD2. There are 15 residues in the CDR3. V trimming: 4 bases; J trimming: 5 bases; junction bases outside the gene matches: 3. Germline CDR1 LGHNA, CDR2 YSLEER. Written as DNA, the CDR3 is TGCGCCAGCAGCCCAACTAGCGGGAGTACCGGGGAGCTGTTTTTT. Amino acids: CASSPTSGSTGELFF.

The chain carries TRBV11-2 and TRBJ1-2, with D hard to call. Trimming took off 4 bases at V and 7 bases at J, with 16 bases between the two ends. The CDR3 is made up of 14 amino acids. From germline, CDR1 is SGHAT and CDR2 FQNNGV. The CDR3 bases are TGTGCCAGCAGCTATTACTCCCTAGAGGGTGGCTACACCTTC. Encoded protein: CASSYYSLEGGYTF.

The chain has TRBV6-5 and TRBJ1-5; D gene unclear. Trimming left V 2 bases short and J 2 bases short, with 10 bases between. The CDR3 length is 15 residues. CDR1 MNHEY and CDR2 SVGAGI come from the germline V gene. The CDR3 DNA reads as TGTGCCAGCAGTTACGGAGGGATTGGCAATCAGCCCCAGCATTTT. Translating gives CASSYGGIGNQPQHF.